This T cell receptor (beta chain) was captured in a study of T cell repertoires in cytomegalovirus infection. The wider study: The authors used CMV epitopes that were HLA-C-restricted (recently identified) and HLA-B-restricted (well studied).

One entry per CDR3 protein results from TCRdb running MiXCR on the reads. The data hold roughly 860,000 distinct CDR3 sequences, with about 30% observed a single time. As to this clonotype: Its matching antigen is unknown.

With 4 bases removed from V and 1 base from J, the gap between germline ends came to 14 bases. The CDR3 covers 15 residues. Germline CDR1 MNHEY, CDR2 SVGEGT. This clonotype was obtained from a human donor in good health (CMV status not recorded). Some clones in this sample may be carry-over from other donors' samples. The V and J genes are TRBV6-2 or TRBV6-3 and TRBJ2-7; D is possibly TRBD1 (5 bases). Material: cultured CD8+ T cells from PBMCs, obtained from culture after CMV antigen stimulation. CDR3 sequence (DNA): TGTGCCAGCAGTTCCATATCGACAGAGTCCTACGAGCAGTACTTC. This codes for CASSSISTESYEQYF.